This TCR beta chain is from a study of T cells in women clearing cervical HPV infection. Study information: HLA type stays a possible confounder, typing being limited.

Whole-study results and caveats: Combining TCR richness with V gene abundances gave around 0.83 AUC. Each sample's T-cell count was unknown, possibly confounding richness.

A note on this clone: Its matching antigen is unknown. The read ends 3 residues shy of where the CDR3 ends; the end is completed using the germline J gene.

The protocol was immunoSEQ multiplex PCR, while the TCRdb copy is restricted to in-frame clones and leaves out a portion. This listing includes around 16,000 clones. Germline trimming cut 0 bases from V and 9 bases from J; bases unmatched to any gene: 4. CDR1 and CDR2 (germline): MNHEY, SVGEGT. The CDR3 is 15 residues long. This chain uses TRBV6-2 or TRBV6-3 with TRBJ2-1; TRBD2 agrees at 11 bases. The clonotype comes from a woman aged 18 to 75 with a cervical HPV16 infection that either progressed to CIN3+ or cleared (not recorded which). Sequenced: blood buffy coat. The CDR3: CASSYSSGGAGEQFF. Partial CDR3 DNA: TGTGCCAGCAGTTACTCTAGCGGGGGGGCCGGTGAG.